This T cell receptor (beta chain) was obtained from a study of OX40 agonist ivuxolimab in advanced cancers. Only in-frame clones appear in the TCRdb table, and some are missing; sequencing was by immunoSEQ multiplex PCR. The sample has under 80,000 clones; 75% to 90% are singletons. This clone appeared once. Germline loops: CDR1 MDHEN, CDR2 SYDVKM. V gave up 1 base and J gave up 5 bases, with 5 bases separating them. The length of the CDR3 is 12 residues. The TCR comes from an adult with an advanced solid tumor such as melanoma, head and neck, liver or kidney cancer. The chain has TRBV28 and TRBJ2-5, with no clear D. The source was CD4+ or CD8+ T cells sorted from blood, collected in a trial of the OX40 agonist ivuxolimab. The CDR3 nucleotides read TGTGCCAGCAGTTTATTAGTGGAGACCCAGTACTTC. Translated, it gives CASSLLVETQYF.